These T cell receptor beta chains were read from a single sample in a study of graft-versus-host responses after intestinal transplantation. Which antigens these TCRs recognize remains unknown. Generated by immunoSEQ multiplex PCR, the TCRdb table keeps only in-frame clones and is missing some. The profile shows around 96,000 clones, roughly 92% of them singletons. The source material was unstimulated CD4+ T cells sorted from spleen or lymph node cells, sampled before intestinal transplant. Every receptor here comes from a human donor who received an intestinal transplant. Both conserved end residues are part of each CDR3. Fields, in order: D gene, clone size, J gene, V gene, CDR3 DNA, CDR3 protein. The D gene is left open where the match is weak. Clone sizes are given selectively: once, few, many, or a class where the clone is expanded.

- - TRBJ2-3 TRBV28 TGTGCCAGCGCGGCCGAGCGTGTAACGCAGTATTTT CASAAERVTQYF
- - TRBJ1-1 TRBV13 TGTGCCAGCAGCTTAGCCCGGACATTTGCCCGAGCTGAAGCTTTCTTT CASSLARTFARAEAFF
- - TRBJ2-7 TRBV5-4 TGTGCCAGCAGCTTGTTCGACGAGCAGTACTTC CASSLFDEQYF
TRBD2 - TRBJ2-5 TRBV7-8 TGTGCCAGCAGCTTAGGCGGGGGTTTGGCGGAGACCCAGTACTTC CASSLGGGLAETQYF
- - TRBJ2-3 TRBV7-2 TGTGCCAGCAGCTCTTATGCAGATACGCAGTATTTT CASSSYADTQYF
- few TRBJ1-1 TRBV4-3 TGCGCCAGCAGCCTCGAGGTGGGGCCTGGCCAGCTTCCTGAAGCTTTCTTT CASSLEVGPGQLPEAFF
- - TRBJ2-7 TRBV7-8 TGTGCCAGCAGCTTACAGATCTACGAGCAGTACTTC CASSLQIYEQYF
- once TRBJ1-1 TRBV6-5 TGTGCCAGCAGTTACGGAGGACAGACGAACACTGAAGCTTTCTTT CASSYGGQTNTEAFF
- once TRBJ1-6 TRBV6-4 TGTGCCAGCACGAAAAGACAGTCCAGCTCCTATAATTCACCCCTCCACTTT CASTKRQSSSYNSPLHF
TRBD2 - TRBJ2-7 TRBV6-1 TGTGCCAGCTCAGGGCGGGGGGATATGTACGAGCAGTACTTC CASSGRGDMYEQYF
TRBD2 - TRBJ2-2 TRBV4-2 TGTGCCAGCAGCCAGACTAGCGGGAGGGTTACCGCCGGGGAGCTGTTTTTT CASSQTSGRVTAGELFF
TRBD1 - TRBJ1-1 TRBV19 TGTGCCAGTAGTTCTTGGACAGGGCTGAACACTGAAGCTTTCTTT CASSSWTGLNTEAFF
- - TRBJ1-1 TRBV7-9 TGTGCCAGCAGCTTAGGTGGGCTGAACACTGAAGCTTTCTTT CASSLGGLNTEAFF
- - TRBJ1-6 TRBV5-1 TGCGCCAGCAGCTTTGACAGTTCCTATAATTCACCCCTCCACTTT CASSFDSSYNSPLHF
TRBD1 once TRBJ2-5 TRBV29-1 TGCAGCGTTGAAGGGACAGGGATCCAAGAGACCCAGTACTTC CSVEGTGIQETQYF
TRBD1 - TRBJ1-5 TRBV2 TGTGCCAGCAGGGTGGGACAGGGAAGCAATCAGCCCCAGCATTTT CASRVGQGSNQPQHF
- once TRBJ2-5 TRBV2 TGTGCCAGCAAGCGAACGTACGAGGGACTCACCTTAAGGGAGACCCAGTACTTC CASKRTYEGLTLRETQYF
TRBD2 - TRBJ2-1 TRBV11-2 TGTGCCAGCAGCCCTACCGAGACTAGCGGGAGGTTCAATGAGCAGTTCTTC CASSPTETSGRFNEQFF
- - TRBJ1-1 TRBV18 TGTGCCAGCTCACCGCCCGACGGACAGACACGTGAAGCTTTCTTT CASSPPDGQTREAFF
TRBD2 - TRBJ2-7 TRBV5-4 TGTGCCAGCAGCTTGGGGCGGGAGGGCCCCGGCGAGCAGTACTTC CASSLGREGPGEQYF
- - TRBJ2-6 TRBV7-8 TGTGCCAGCAGCCCGGGACTCGCCAGAAACTCTGGGGCCAACGTCCTGACTTTC CASSPGLARNSGANVLTF
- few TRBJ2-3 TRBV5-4 TGTGCCAGCAGCTTATCCTCCACAGATACGCAGTATTTT CASSLSSTDTQYF
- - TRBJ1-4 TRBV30 TGTGCCTGGGACCGCGGAGAGAGCGTGAGAAAACTGTTTTTT CAWDRGESVRKLFF
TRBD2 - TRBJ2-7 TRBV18 TGTGCCAGCTCCGCGACTAGCGGGGTCTGGGAGCAGTACTTC CASSATSGVWEQYF
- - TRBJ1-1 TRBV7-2 TGTGCCAGCAGCCCCTATGGCACTGAAGCTTTCTTT CASSPYGTEAFF
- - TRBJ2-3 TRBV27 TGTGCCAGCAGTCCAGCGGCTACAGATACGCAGTATTTT CASSPAATDTQYF
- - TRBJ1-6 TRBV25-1 TGTGCCAGCAGTGTCAGGGGTGGAGAATCACCCCTCCACTTT CASSVRGGESPLHF
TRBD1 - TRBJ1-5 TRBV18 TGTGCCAGCTCACCGCCTAACAGGGGTAGTCAGCCCCAGCATTTT CASSPPNRGSQPQHF
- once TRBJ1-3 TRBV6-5 TGTGCCAGCAGTTACTCTGGCGGTAACACCATATATTTT CASSYSGGNTIYF
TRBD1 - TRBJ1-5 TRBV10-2 TGCGCCAGCAGGGCCGACAGGGGCTATCAGCCCCAGCATTTT CASRADRGYQPQHF
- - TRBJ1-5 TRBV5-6 TGTGCCAGCAGCTTGGGCGGGGGCGAGCTCTATAGCAATCAGCCCCGGCATTTT CASSLGGGELYSNQPRHF
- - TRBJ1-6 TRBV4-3 TGCGCCAGCAGCCAAGATCTCGCGACATCTGTACCCCTCCACTTT CASSQDLATSVPLHF
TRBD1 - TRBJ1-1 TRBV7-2 TGTGCCAGCCGGGACAGGGACATCATGAACACTGAAGCTTTCTTT CASRDRDIMNTEAFF
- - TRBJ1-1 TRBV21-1 TGTGCCAGCAGCAAAGTACCCAGAACAGGGCGGACTGAAGCTTTCTTT CASSKVPRTGRTEAFF
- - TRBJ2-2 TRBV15 TGTGCCACCAGCAGAGGAAACAGGGACACCGGGGAGCTGTTTTTT CATSRGNRDTGELFF
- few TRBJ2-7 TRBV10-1 TGCGCCAGCAGTGAGATCAGGGCGTCGGAGCAGTACTTC CASSEIRASEQYF
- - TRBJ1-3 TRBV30 TGTGCCTCCCGCGGAGATGGAAACACCATATATTTT CASRGDGNTIYF
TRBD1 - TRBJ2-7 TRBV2 TGTGCCAGCGGGGGACAGGGACCCTACGAGCAGTACTTC CASGGQGPYEQYF
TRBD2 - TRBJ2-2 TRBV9 TGTGCCAGCAGTCTTAGCGGGAGTAACACCGGGGAGCTGTTTTTT CASSLSGSNTGELFF
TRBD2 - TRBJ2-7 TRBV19 TGTGCCAGTAGGCTCCGAGATAGCGGGGGGGCCCGCTACGAGCAGTACTTC CASRLRDSGGARYEQYF
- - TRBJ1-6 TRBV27 TGTGCCAGCAGTTTAGAGAGCTCCTATAATTCACCCCTCCACTTT CASSLESSYNSPLHF
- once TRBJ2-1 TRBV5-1 TGCGCCAGCAGCTTTAGTGTTTCCTCCTACAATGAGCAGTTCTTC CASSFSVSSYNEQFF
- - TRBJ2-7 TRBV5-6 TGTGCCAGCAGCTTGATAGGGGGTAGGACCTACGAGCAGTACTTC CASSLIGGRTYEQYF
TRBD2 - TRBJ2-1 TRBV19 TGTGCCAGTAGTTTTTTAGCGGGAGGGCACAATGAGCAGTTCTTC CASSFLAGGHNEQFF
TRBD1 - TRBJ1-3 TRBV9 TGTGCCAGCACCAAGGACAGGGCTGGAAACACCATATATTTT CASTKDRAGNTIYF
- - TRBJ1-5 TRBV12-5 TGTGCTAGTGGACAATGGACAGTTAGCAATCAGCCCCAGCATTTT CASGQWTVSNQPQHF
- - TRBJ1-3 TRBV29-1 TGCAGCGTTGCCAAACAAACCTCTGGAAACACCATATATTTT CSVAKQTSGNTIYF
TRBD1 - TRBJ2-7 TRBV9 TGTGCCAGCAGCACTCGGGACAGAAACTACGAGCAGTACTTC CASSTRDRNYEQYF
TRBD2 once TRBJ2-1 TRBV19 TGTGCCAGTAGTATGGGGGCGAGCGGGGGGGCCTACAATGAGCAGTTCTTC CASSMGASGGAYNEQFF